This T cell receptor (beta chain) was obtained from a study of T-cell memory formation after mild COVID-19. This clonotype was detected a few times. Barcoded TCR alpha and TCR beta cDNA libraries with UMIs came from 5'RACE using constant-segment primers. TCRdb reprocessed the 5' RACE reads with MiXCR, giving one entry per CDR3 protein. Among hundreds of thousands of distinct CDR3 sequences listed, over 20% were seen once. The sample consisted of PBMCs or a T cell subset sorted from them (not recorded which). This sequence originates from an adult woman who had mild COVID-19 (a few samples of this study predate the infection). Cell type and time point are not known.

The CDR3 protein is CASRPGRRGTEAFF. DNA of the CDR3: TGTGCCAGCAGACCGGGACGACGCGGGACTGAAGCTTTCTTT. The chain combines TRBV12-3 or TRBV12-4 with TRBJ1-1; possibly TRBD1 for D (5 bases). The CDR3 has 14 amino acids. The V end was cut by 6 bases, the J end by 5 bases, with 16 bases between.